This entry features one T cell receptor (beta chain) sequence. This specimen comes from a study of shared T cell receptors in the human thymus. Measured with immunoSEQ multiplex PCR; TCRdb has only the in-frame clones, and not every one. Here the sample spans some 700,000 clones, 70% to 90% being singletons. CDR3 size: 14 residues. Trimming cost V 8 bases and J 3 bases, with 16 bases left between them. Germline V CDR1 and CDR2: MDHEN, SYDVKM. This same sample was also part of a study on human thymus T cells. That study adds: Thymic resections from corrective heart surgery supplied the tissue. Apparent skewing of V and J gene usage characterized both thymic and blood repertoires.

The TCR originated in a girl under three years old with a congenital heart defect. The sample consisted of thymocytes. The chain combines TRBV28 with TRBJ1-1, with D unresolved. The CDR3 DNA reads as TGTGCCAGCGGTTCCGACGGGTGGGACACTGAAGCTTTCTTT. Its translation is CASGSDGWDTEAFF.